This entry features one TCR beta chain sequence. Its antigen is unknown. Clones were sequenced by immunoSEQ multiplex PCR, and TCRdb holds only the in-frame ones, with some missing. Of roughly 380,000 clones listed, about nine tenths are singletons. This entry comes from a study of Ad26.COV2.S vaccination and SARS-CoV-2 variants. About the research overall: Ad26.COV2.S arm of COV1001 included the donor.

Study outcomes and limitations: Similar non-spike TCR breadth was observed in recipients of vaccine and of placebo.

Treatment meaning: 15 to 20 received Ad26.COV2.S at low or high dose, single or two shots; roughly five received placebo; per-sample allocation not given. Sampling took place 63 days after the first vaccine or placebo injection. Ad26 vector vaccine expressed Wuhan-strain SARS-CoV-2 spike. Germline V CDR1 and CDR2: SGHTA, FQGNSA. There are 13 residues in the CDR3. The ends were cut back, 5 bases at V and 6 bases at J, with 12 bases in the middle. The chain employs TRBV7-2 and TRBJ2-3; weak D call: TRBD2 (5 bases). The specimen was peripheral blood, collected in a trial of Ad26.COV2.S vaccine versus placebo. The sequence was obtained from a person between 18 and 59 years old who received the Ad26.COV2.S COVID-19 vaccine or a placebo. In nucleotides, the CDR3 is TGTGCCAGCAGCCTCATTGTAGCGGATACGCAGTATTTT. Amino acid sequence: CASSLIVADTQYF.